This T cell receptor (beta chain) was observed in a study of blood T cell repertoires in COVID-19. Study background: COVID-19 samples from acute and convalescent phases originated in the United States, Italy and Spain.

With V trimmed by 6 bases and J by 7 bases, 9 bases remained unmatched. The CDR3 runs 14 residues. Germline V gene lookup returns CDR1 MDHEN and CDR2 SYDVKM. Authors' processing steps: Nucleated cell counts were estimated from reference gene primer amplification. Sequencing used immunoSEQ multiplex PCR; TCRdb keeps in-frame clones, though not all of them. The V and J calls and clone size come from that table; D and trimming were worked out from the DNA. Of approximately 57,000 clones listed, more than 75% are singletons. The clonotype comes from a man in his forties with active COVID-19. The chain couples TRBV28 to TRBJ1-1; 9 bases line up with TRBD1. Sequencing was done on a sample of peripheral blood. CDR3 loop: CASRSPGQGIEAFF. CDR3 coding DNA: TGTGCCAGCAGATCGCCGGGACAGGGCATTGAAGCTTTCTTT.